A single sample is the source of the 3 T cell receptor beta chains below, sequenced in a study of PD-1 blockade in classical Hodgkin lymphoma (dated by TCRdb to the early 2020s). To prepare the library, the immunoSEQ multiplex PCR assay was applied. In TCRdb, the immuneACCESS table is reduced to in-frame sequences with V and J assigned. These tables do not hold every clone; where another copy was compared, an unresolved V gene accounts for under half, and the others remain unexplained. The sample profile shows about 99,000 clones; roughly 79% of them were found once. The top ten constitute approximately 15% of the sample. The time point label corresponds to: cycle 2 day 1 (C2D1) of nivolumab. All trial patients had relapsed after autologous stem cell transplantation, with cohorts A, B and C differing in prior brentuximab vedotin exposure. The source was peripheral blood mononuclear cells (PBMCs), collected before the second cycle of nivolumab. The source is a human donor with classical Hodgkin lymphoma.

The gene calls are TRBV30 and TRBJ1-1; maybe TRBD1 (5 bases). CDR1 and CDR2 from the germline V gene are GTSNPN and SVGIG (reference sequence). The CDR3 loop spans 17 amino acids. Trimming stripped 0 bases from V and 2 bases from J, with 19 bases between. The CDR3 bases are TGTGCCTGGAGTGTTGGGGGAAGAAGGGCCTTTAACACTGAAGCTTTCTTT. It specifies CAWSVGGRRAFNTEAFF.

The chain is built from TRBV19 and TRBJ1-2; 10 bases map to TRBD1. The CDR3 is 14 amino acids. V shed 3 bases and J 6 bases; nucleotides not matched to a gene: 4. Per germline, CDR1 LNHDA and CDR2 SQIVND (reference sequence). The CDR3 protein is CASSMRQGADGYTF. The CDR3 DNA is TGTGCCAGTAGTATGAGACAGGGGGCGGATGGCTACACCTTC.

The rearrangement uses TRBV5-4 and TRBJ2-7, with 15 bases identical to TRBD2. Germline V lookup: CDR1 SGHNT, CDR2 YYREEE (reference sequence). V shed 4 bases and J 2 bases; nucleotides not matched to a gene: 7. CDR3 size: 17 residues. The CDR3 sequence: CASSLGLAGGIAYEQYF. The CDR3 DNA reads as TGTGCCAGCAGCCTTGGACTAGCGGGAGGGATCGCCTACGAGCAGTACTTC.